A single sample is the source of the 21 T cell receptor beta chains below, sequenced in a study of shared clonotypes between healthy human individuals (dated by TCRdb to the early 2020s). The library was prepared using the immunoSEQ multiplex PCR assay. The table was pulled from immuneACCESS by TCRdb, which kept in-frame rearrangements only. Such tables lose some clones; where checked, under half of the loss comes from unresolved V genes, and the rest has no known cause. The sample records hundreds of thousands of clones, more than 85% of which are singletons. Jointly, the top ten make up approximately 25% of the sample. CD8 naive samples consisted of CD45RO-negative cells that were positively selected for CCR7, yielding a CD45RA+CCR7+ population without TemRA cells. The sequenced sample was naive CD8+ T cells sorted from blood. The sample's cell subset or site label is to be understood as: CD45RA+CCR7+. The origin of the receptors is a man aged 30-40 years in good health.

The chain links TRBV11-2 to TRBJ2-1, with 12 bases lining up with TRBD2. CDR3 length equals 15 residues. CDR1 and CDR2 from the germline V gene are SGHAT and FQNNGV. After removal of 3 bases from V and 9 bases from J, the junction contained 6 bases not matched to a gene. The CDR3 protein is CASSFGLAGRGEQFF. As DNA, the CDR3 is TGTGCCAGCAGCTTCGGACTAGCGGGACGTGGTGAGCAGTTCTTC.

The chain has TRBV7-2 and TRBJ2-1; D unresolved. Trimming shortened V by 5 bases and J by 7 bases, and 21 bases separated the two germline ends. This CDR3 has 16 amino acids. CDR1 SGHTA and CDR2 FQGNSA come from the germline V gene. CDR3 sequence (DNA): TGTGCCAGCAGCAGTAACGACGGCCTTCTTTGGAATGAGCAGTTCTTC. It codes for CASSSNDGLLWNEQFF.

This chain joins TRBV6-6 and TRBJ2-2; D may correspond to TRBD1 or TRBD2 (5 bases each). The germline V gene has CDR1 MNHNY and CDR2 SVGAGI (reference sequence). Trimming pared 8 bases from V and 6 bases from J, leaving 16 bases between. CDR3 length equals 14 residues. Here the CDR3 DNA reads TGTGCCAGCGGGGGTGTTGTCAGTCCCGGGGAGCTGTTTTTT. Its protein product is CASGGVVSPGELFF.

The chain carries TRBV4-1 and TRBJ1-1; D perhaps matches TRBD1 (5 bases). In germline, CDR1 is MGHRA, CDR2 YSYEKL. The CDR3 is 14 amino acids. Trimming stripped 4 bases from V and 2 bases from J, with 11 bases between. The CDR3 protein is CASSPGAVNTEAFF. In DNA, the CDR3 is TGCGCCAGCAGCCCCGGGGCCGTAAACACTGAAGCTTTCTTT.

This chain links TRBV5-1 with TRBJ2-7; 7 bases line up with TRBD2. The CDR3 has 14 residues. CDR1 and CDR2 from the germline V gene are SGHRS and YFSETQ. V lost 7 bases, J lost 5 bases, and 12 bases stayed unmatched. CDR3 DNA: TGCGCCAGCGCCGTCGGGGAGGGCTTGAACGAGCAGTACTTC. This codes for CASAVGEGLNEQYF.

The V gene is TRBV11-2, the J gene TRBJ2-2; 9 bases are shared with TRBD1. There are 18 residues in the CDR3. V lost 6 bases to trimming and J lost 6 bases; unmatched junction nucleotides: 17. Germline V gene data show CDR1 as SGHAT and CDR2 as FQNNGV. CDR3 nucleotides: TGTGCCAGCAGACCCCCAGGGGACAGGGAGTTTGACTCCGGGGAGCTGTTTTTT. Translating gives CASRPPGDREFDSGELFF.

This clone was counted once. The chain couples TRBV6-6 to TRBJ2-2; no clear D. This CDR3 spans 10 amino acids. V lost 6 bases to trimming and J lost 6 bases, with 2 bases between them. Looked up from germline, CDR1 is MNHNY and CDR2 is SVGAGI (reference sequence). CDR3 sequence (DNA): TGTGCCAGCAGCGCCGGGGAGCTGTTTTTT. It translates to CASSAGELFF.

As regards this clone: Other DNA sequences of this sample code for an identical CDR3. This chain connects TRBV27 to TRBJ2-1, with D unresolved. The V and J ends lost 4 bases and 7 bases respectively, with 11 bases between them. From germline, CDR1 is MNHEY and CDR2 SMNVEV (reference sequence). The CDR3 is made up of 13 amino acids. In DNA, the CDR3 is TGTGCCAGCAGTTCCGGGTTGGGGAATGAGCAGTTCTTC. It codes for CASSSGLGNEQFF.

The chain is built from TRBV27 and TRBJ2-7, with D uncertain. V lost 1 base and J 6 bases, leaving 10 bases between the germline ends. The CDR3 loop spans 13 amino acids. Germline values: CDR1 MNHEY, CDR2 SMNVEV (reference sequence). CDR3 region: CASSLLEQTEQYF. The CDR3 bases are TGTGCCAGCAGTTTATTGGAGCAGACCGAGCAGTACTTC.

The CDR3 spells CASSGGQGRTDTQYF. As DNA, the CDR3 is TGTGCCAGCAGTGGGGGTCAGGGACGCACAGATACGCAGTATTTT. The chain couples TRBV28 to TRBJ2-3; D possibly uses TRBD1 or TRBD2 (5 bases each). Deletions cut 5 bases from V and 1 base from J, with 13 bases between. From germline, CDR1 is MDHEN and CDR2 SYDVKM. There are 15 residues in the CDR3.

The gene calls are TRBV7-9 and TRBJ2-7; TRBD2 matches at 13 bases. CDR1 and CDR2 from the germline V gene are SEHNR and FQNEAQ (reference sequence). The CDR3 contains 15 residues. The junction had 4 bases not matched to a gene; V was cut back by 5 bases and J by 3 bases. CDR3 DNA sequence: TGTGCCAGCAGCAGCGGGACTAGCGGGGACTACGAGCAGTACTTC. Its protein product is CASSSGTSGDYEQYF.

This clone was counted between two and nine times. The rearrangement links TRBV28 to TRBJ2-7; possible D gene TRBD2, 5 bases. The CDR3 loop spans 12 amino acids. Germline values: CDR1 MDHEN, CDR2 SYDVKM. The V gene lost 4 bases and the J gene lost 9 bases, with 13 bases spanning the gap. CDR3 DNA: TGTGCCAGCAGTTCCTCGGACTTTTCGCAGTACTTC. Its translation is CASSSSDFSQYF. The full variable domain, completed using reference TRBV28 and TRBJ2-7, is DVKVTQSSRYLVKRTGEKVFLECVQDMDHENMFWYRQDPGLGLRLIYFSYDVKMKEKGDIPEGYSVSREKKERFSLILESASTNQTSMYLCASSSSDFSQYFGPGTRLTVT.

This chain links TRBV7-9 with TRBJ2-3; 12 bases line up with TRBD2. Germline CDR1 and CDR2: SEHNR and FQNEAQ (reference sequence). The CDR3 loop spans 17 amino acids. Trimming at V came to 2 bases and at J to 2 bases, leaving 5 bases not matched to a gene. CDR3 loop: CASSLLAGGPVTDTQYF. The CDR3 nucleotides read TGTGCCAGCAGCTTACTAGCGGGAGGGCCGGTCACAGATACGCAGTATTTT.

The V gene is TRBV7-8, the J gene TRBJ2-3; TRBD2 matches 7 bases. The V gene's germline CDR1 is SGHVS and CDR2 FQNEAQ. The CDR3 is made up of 12 amino acids. V trimming: 0 bases; J trimming: 13 bases; junction bases outside the gene matches: 4. The CDR3 region is CASSLAGGVEYF. CDR3 sequence (DNA): TGTGCCAGCAGCTTAGCGGGGGGGGTGGAGTATTTT.

This clone came up a few times. The CDR3 DNA sequence: TGTGCCAGCAGCTTAAGGGAGGAGGACTATGGCTACACCTTC. It translates to CASSLREEDYGYTF. This chain links TRBV7-6 with TRBJ1-2; D remains unclear. The germline V and J ends were trimmed by 2 bases and 3 bases, with 10 bases remaining between them. The CDR3 covers 14 residues. CDR1 SGHVS and CDR2 FNYEAQ come from the germline V gene.

This clone was seen only once. Other DNA sequences in this specimen translate into the identical CDR3. The V gene is TRBV6-5, the J gene TRBJ2-1; perhaps TRBD2 as D (6 bases). The CDR3 is 16 residues long. V lost 0 bases to trimming and J lost 4 bases, with 13 bases between them. The germline gives CDR1 MNHEY, CDR2 SVGAGI. The CDR3 nucleotides are TGTGCCAGCAGTTACTCTCAAGCGGGTATTTACAATGAGCAGTTCTTC. This gives the protein CASSYSQAGIYNEQFF.

CDR3 residues: CASRPGDKMNTEAFF. The CDR3 bases are TGTGCCAGCAGACCTGGGGACAAGATGAACACTGAAGCTTTCTTT. The rearrangement joins TRBV27 to TRBJ1-1; tentative D call: TRBD1 (6 bases). Germline loops: CDR1 MNHEY, CDR2 SMNVEV (reference sequence). With 6 bases removed from V and 0 bases from J, the gap between germline ends came to 14 bases. The CDR3 has 15 residues.

The chain joins TRBV12-5 to TRBJ2-3; TRBD2 matches at 7 bases. This CDR3 region has 15 residues. Looked up from germline, CDR1 is LGHNT and CDR2 is FRNRAP. After removal of 5 bases from V and 0 bases from J, the junction contained 5 bases not matched to a gene. CDR3 coding DNA: TGTGCTAGTGGTACAGGACTAGGTAGCACAGATACGCAGTATTTT. It codes for CASGTGLGSTDTQYF.

The chain has TRBV5-6 and TRBJ1-5, with D uncertain. This CDR3 spans 15 amino acids. Looked up from germline, CDR1 is SGHDT and CDR2 is YYEEEE. V was trimmed by 4 bases and J by 5 bases, leaving 16 bases between them. CDR3 region: CASSGGWGTDQPQHF. CDR3 coding DNA: TGTGCCAGCAGCGGAGGCTGGGGTACGGATCAGCCCCAGCATTTT.

This chain connects TRBV29-1 to TRBJ2-7; D ambiguous. Trimming stripped 6 bases from V and 0 bases from J, with 9 bases between. Germline V gives CDR1 SQVTM, CDR2 ANQGSEA. This CDR3 comprises 12 residues. Here the CDR3 DNA reads TGCAGCGTGGTCGGCCTCTCCTACGAGCAGTACTTC. Amino acid sequence: CSVVGLSYEQYF.

J is TRBJ2-4 and V is TRBV7-9; 8 nucleotides agree with TRBD1. The junction had 6 bases not matched to a gene; V was cut back by 5 bases and J by 6 bases. CDR3 size: 14 residues. Germline CDR1 SEHNR, CDR2 FQNEAQ (reference sequence). CDR3 sequence reads: CASSLGQGRNIQYF. For the CDR3, the DNA is TGTGCCAGCAGCCTCGGACAGGGTAGAAACATTCAGTACTTC.